The rows below give T cell receptor beta chains drawn from one sample of a study of T cells in Graves' hyperthyroidism and ophthalmopathy. TCRdb re-analysed the multiplex PCR reads in MiXCR, keeping a single row per CDR3 protein. The repertoire has around 300,000 distinct CDR3 sequences, 13% of them found once; the top ten carry 7% to 8.5%. The sequenced sample was blood. The receptors here all came from a woman between 25 and 40 years old with Graves' hyperthyroidism that later progressed to Graves' ophthalmopathy. CDR3s include the opening cysteine and the closing phenylalanine or tryptophan. The order of the fields is D gene, V gene, J gene, clone size, CDR3 DNA, CDR3 protein. D genes are given only for firm matches. Some rows have no size entry. The others give once, few or many, or a class for an expanded clone.

d_call: .; v_call: TRBV11-2; j_call: TRBJ1-2; clone_size: .; cdr3_nt: TGTGCCAGCAGCCCCTCCCGGGACCCCAACTATGGCTACACCTTC; cdr3_aa: CASSPSRDPNYGYTF
d_call: .; v_call: TRBV27; j_call: TRBJ2-1; clone_size: .; cdr3_nt: TGTGCCAGCAGTCCGCGTCCGGGCAATGAGCAGTTCTTC; cdr3_aa: CASSPRPGNEQFF
d_call: .; v_call: TRBV6-1; j_call: TRBJ1-5; clone_size: many; cdr3_nt: TGTGCCAGCAGTTCCGGGACCCGGGCGCGCTATAGCAATCAGCCCCAGCATTTT; cdr3_aa: CASSSGTRARYSNQPQHF
d_call: .; v_call: TRBV20-1; j_call: TRBJ2-5; clone_size: many; cdr3_nt: TGCAGTGCCATAAGTAGAGGGGAGACCCAGTACTTC; cdr3_aa: CSAISRGETQYF
d_call: .; v_call: TRBV12-3/TRBV12-4; j_call: TRBJ2-1; clone_size: many; cdr3_nt: TGTGCCAGCAGTTTTAGCGGCGGAGTAAAGTCCCATGAGCAGTTCTTC; cdr3_aa: CASSFSGGVKSHEQFF
d_call: .; v_call: TRBV7-9; j_call: TRBJ1-2; clone_size: many; cdr3_nt: TGTGCCAGCAGCTTAGCGGGGGGGGTCAGGAACTATGGCTACACCTTC; cdr3_aa: CASSLAGGVRNYGYTF
d_call: .; v_call: TRBV6-5; j_call: TRBJ2-7; clone_size: few; cdr3_nt: TGTGCCAGCAGTTACGGGGCAGGGCTAGAGAACGAGCAGTACTTC; cdr3_aa: CASSYGAGLENEQYF
d_call: .; v_call: TRBV6-5; j_call: TRBJ2-1; clone_size: many; cdr3_nt: TGTGCCAGCAGTTATCAGGGGTGGGGGAATGAGCAGTTCTTC; cdr3_aa: CASSYQGWGNEQFF
d_call: TRBD2; v_call: TRBV29-1; j_call: TRBJ2-3; clone_size: many; cdr3_nt: TGCAGCGACACTAGCGGGAGAGGGACAGATACGCAGTATTTT; cdr3_aa: CSDTSGRGTDTQYF
d_call: .; v_call: TRBV2; j_call: TRBJ1-2; clone_size: many; cdr3_nt: TGTGCCAGCGGAGAACAAGCAGGCAACTATGGCTACACCTTC; cdr3_aa: CASGEQAGNYGYTF
d_call: .; v_call: TRBV30; j_call: TRBJ2-7; clone_size: many; cdr3_nt: TGTGCCTACCGGGACAACTCCTACGAGCAGTACTTC; cdr3_aa: CAYRDNSYEQYF
d_call: .; v_call: TRBV28; j_call: TRBJ1-2; clone_size: .; cdr3_nt: TGTGCCGTTACGGGACCTAACTATGGCTACACCTTC; cdr3_aa: CAVTGPNYGYTF
d_call: TRBD1; v_call: TRBV11-2; j_call: TRBJ2-3; clone_size: many; cdr3_nt: TGTGCCAGCAGCTTAACTACAGGGGCGCCTTACTCGGATACGCAGTATTTT; cdr3_aa: CASSLTTGAPYSDTQYF
d_call: .; v_call: TRBV28; j_call: TRBJ1-1; clone_size: many; cdr3_nt: TGTGCCAGCAGTTTAATGGGCCCTGAAGCTTTCTTT; cdr3_aa: CASSLMGPEAFF
d_call: .; v_call: TRBV19; j_call: TRBJ1-5; clone_size: many; cdr3_nt: TGTGCCAGTAGTATGGGGCGGGTTAGGAATCAGCCCCAGCATTTT; cdr3_aa: CASSMGRVRNQPQHF
d_call: .; v_call: TRBV20-1; j_call: TRBJ1-2; clone_size: many; cdr3_nt: TGCAGTGCTAGAGCCGGGGCAGCCGACTACACCTTC; cdr3_aa: CSARAGAADYTF
d_call: .; v_call: TRBV6-1; j_call: TRBJ2-7; clone_size: many; cdr3_nt: TGTGCCAGCAGTTCCCCCCAGGGCGGCGTTGGAGAGCAGTACTTC; cdr3_aa: CASSSPQGGVGEQYF
d_call: .; v_call: TRBV6-2/TRBV6-3; j_call: TRBJ1-2; clone_size: many; cdr3_nt: TGTGCCAGCAGTAACTACGGGCCCTCAGGCGAGCAGATATACGGCTACACCTTC; cdr3_aa: CASSNYGPSGEQIYGYTF
d_call: .; v_call: TRBV20-1; j_call: TRBJ2-5; clone_size: few; cdr3_nt: TGCAGTGCTAGAGATGGCGCACAAAGGGACCAGTACTTC; cdr3_aa: CSARDGAQRDQYF
d_call: TRBD2; v_call: TRBV27; j_call: TRBJ2-1; clone_size: many; cdr3_nt: TGTGCCAGCAGGCGGGCGGGAGGGAATGAGCAGTTCTTC; cdr3_aa: CASRRAGGNEQFF
d_call: .; v_call: TRBV7-9; j_call: TRBJ2-4; clone_size: few; cdr3_nt: TGTGCCAGCAGCTTAGGGCGGGAAGGGGACATTCAGTACTTC; cdr3_aa: CASSLGREGDIQYF
d_call: TRBD2; v_call: TRBV7-2; j_call: TRBJ2-3; clone_size: many; cdr3_nt: TGTGCCAGCAGCTTAGGCGTAACGGAAGCGGGAGCAGATACGCAGTATTTT; cdr3_aa: CASSLGVTEAGADTQYF
d_call: TRBD2; v_call: TRBV3-1; j_call: TRBJ2-7; clone_size: many; cdr3_nt: TGTGCCAGCAGCCAGACACCGGGACTAGGGGCCTACGAGCAGTACTTC; cdr3_aa: CASSQTPGLGAYEQYF
d_call: .; v_call: TRBV7-2; j_call: TRBJ2-4; clone_size: many; cdr3_nt: TGTGCCAGCAGCCAGAGGGATGGGTCCAAAAACATTCAGTACTTC; cdr3_aa: CASSQRDGSKNIQYF
d_call: TRBD2; v_call: TRBV20-1; j_call: TRBJ2-7; clone_size: many; cdr3_nt: TGCAGTGCTAGTTTGACTAGCGGCTACTACGAGCAGTACTTC; cdr3_aa: CSASLTSGYYEQYF
d_call: TRBD2; v_call: TRBV2; j_call: TRBJ2-7; clone_size: many; cdr3_nt: TGTGCCAGCAGTGGACTAGCGGGAGGTAGGGAGCAGTACTTC; cdr3_aa: CASSGLAGGREQYF
d_call: TRBD1; v_call: TRBV6-1; j_call: TRBJ2-2; clone_size: many; cdr3_nt: TGTGCCAGCAGCAACAGGGGTGGCACCGGGGAGCTGTTTTTT; cdr3_aa: CASSNRGGTGELFF
d_call: .; v_call: TRBV7-3; j_call: TRBJ2-5; clone_size: many; cdr3_nt: TGTGCCACCTCGAAAGAGACCCAGTACTTC; cdr3_aa: CATSKETQYF
d_call: TRBD2; v_call: TRBV28; j_call: TRBJ2-7; clone_size: many; cdr3_nt: TGTGCCAGCAGTCGGTTAGGGGAGGGTTACGAGCAGTACTTC; cdr3_aa: CASSRLGEGYEQYF
d_call: TRBD1; v_call: TRBV12-3/TRBV12-4; j_call: TRBJ2-7; clone_size: many; cdr3_nt: TGTGCCAGCACCGGGGACAGGTCCGCCTACGAGCAGTACTTC; cdr3_aa: CASTGDRSAYEQYF
d_call: TRBD2; v_call: TRBV7-8; j_call: TRBJ2-4; clone_size: many; cdr3_nt: TGTGCCAGCAGCTCACTAGCGGGGGAAAACATTCAGTACTTC; cdr3_aa: CASSSLAGENIQYF
d_call: .; v_call: TRBV27; j_call: TRBJ1-5; clone_size: many; cdr3_nt: TGTGCCAGCAGTATGCCTGGGGCAGGGGCCCAGCATTTT; cdr3_aa: CASSMPGAGAQHF
d_call: .; v_call: TRBV11-3; j_call: TRBJ2-3; clone_size: .; cdr3_nt: TGTGCCAGCAGCTTGGATCATTCTAGCACAGATACGCAGTATTTT; cdr3_aa: CASSLDHSSTDTQYF
d_call: .; v_call: TRBV7-2; j_call: TRBJ2-3; clone_size: many; cdr3_nt: TGTGCCAGCAGCCCACCATCGGCAGTCTCTAGCACAGATACGCAGTATTTT; cdr3_aa: CASSPPSAVSSTDTQYF
d_call: TRBD2; v_call: TRBV27; j_call: TRBJ2-7; clone_size: few; cdr3_nt: TGTGCCAGCAGGCCGGGACTAGCGGGACGAGCGGGATACGAGCAGTACTTC; cdr3_aa: CASRPGLAGRAGYEQYF
d_call: .; v_call: TRBV7-8; j_call: TRBJ1-3; clone_size: few; cdr3_nt: TGTGCCAGCAGCCCACAGGGCGGTGGAAACACCATATATTTT; cdr3_aa: CASSPQGGGNTIYF
d_call: TRBD2; v_call: TRBV20-1; j_call: TRBJ2-1; clone_size: many; cdr3_nt: TGCAGTGCTAGAGATTGGGGGACTAGATATGAGCAGTTCTTC; cdr3_aa: CSARDWGTRYEQFF
d_call: TRBD1; v_call: TRBV12-3/TRBV12-4; j_call: TRBJ2-2; clone_size: .; cdr3_nt: TGTGCCAGCGATTCCACCACCGGGACAGGGACGAACACCGGGGAGCTGTTTTTT; cdr3_aa: CASDSTTGTGTNTGELFF
d_call: .; v_call: TRBV19; j_call: TRBJ1-1; clone_size: .; cdr3_nt: TGTGCCAGTCTAGGCGGCAGGGAGGGTGACCCGTTACACACTGAAGCTTTCTTT; cdr3_aa: CASLGGREGDPLHTEAFF
d_call: TRBD2; v_call: TRBV4-3; j_call: TRBJ2-3; clone_size: .; cdr3_nt: TGCGCCAGCAGCCACCTTTCCGGGACTAGCGGGATCACAGATACGCAGTATTTT; cdr3_aa: CASSHLSGTSGITDTQYF
d_call: .; v_call: TRBV6-1; j_call: TRBJ2-3; clone_size: many; cdr3_nt: TGTGCCAGCAGTGAGGCGGACACAGATACGCAGTATTTT; cdr3_aa: CASSEADTDTQYF
d_call: TRBD2; v_call: TRBV5-1; j_call: TRBJ2-3; clone_size: .; cdr3_nt: TGCGCCAGCAGCTTGGAACTACTAGCGGTTAGCACAGATACGCAGTATTTT; cdr3_aa: CASSLELLAVSTDTQYF
d_call: .; v_call: TRBV18; j_call: TRBJ1-5; clone_size: .; cdr3_nt: TGTGCCAGCTCACCATTGGCGGGGGATCAGCCCCAGCATTTT; cdr3_aa: CASSPLAGDQPQHF
d_call: .; v_call: TRBV7-2; j_call: TRBJ2-2; clone_size: many; cdr3_nt: TGTGCCAGCAGCCCCCGTAGAAGCCCTAACACCGGGGAGCTGTTTTTT; cdr3_aa: CASSPRRSPNTGELFF
d_call: .; v_call: TRBV5-1; j_call: TRBJ2-7; clone_size: many; cdr3_nt: TGCGCCAGCAGCATGGATCTCGTGAGTGTGGCAGGGTCCTACGAGCAGTACTTC; cdr3_aa: CASSMDLVSVAGSYEQYF
d_call: TRBD1; v_call: TRBV11-2; j_call: TRBJ2-5; clone_size: many; cdr3_nt: TGTGCCAGCAGCCCCGGGACAGAAGAGACCCAGTACTTC; cdr3_aa: CASSPGTEETQYF
d_call: .; v_call: TRBV4-3; j_call: TRBJ1-6; clone_size: .; cdr3_nt: TGCGCCAGCAGCCAGCGCCGGGACGGCCTTGGGTCACCCCTCCACTTT; cdr3_aa: CASSQRRDGLGSPLHF
d_call: TRBD1; v_call: TRBV4-3; j_call: TRBJ2-1; clone_size: .; cdr3_nt: TGCGCCAGCAGCCAATTCAGGGGGCCCTACAATGAGCAGTTCTTC; cdr3_aa: CASSQFRGPYNEQFF
d_call: .; v_call: TRBV7-2; j_call: TRBJ2-2; clone_size: many; cdr3_nt: TGTGCCAGCAGCTTAATCGGCAGGGGTTCGAACACCGGGGAGCTGTTTTTT; cdr3_aa: CASSLIGRGSNTGELFF
d_call: .; v_call: TRBV5-6; j_call: TRBJ2-1; clone_size: many; cdr3_nt: TGTGCCAGCAGCCCTACTAGTCCCCCCTCCAATGAGCAGTTCTTC; cdr3_aa: CASSPTSPPSNEQFF
d_call: .; v_call: TRBV6-1; j_call: TRBJ2-7; clone_size: few; cdr3_nt: TGTGCCAGCAGGCGGGGGCTAGTCTACGAGCAGTACTTC; cdr3_aa: CASRRGLVYEQYF
d_call: TRBD2; v_call: TRBV20-1; j_call: TRBJ2-1; clone_size: many; cdr3_nt: TGCAGTGCGCCGACTAGCGGGAGGTCCGATGAGCAGTTCTTC; cdr3_aa: CSAPTSGRSDEQFF
d_call: .; v_call: TRBV7-2; j_call: TRBJ2-3; clone_size: few; cdr3_nt: TGTGCCAGCAGCTCGGGGTATAGCACAGATACGCAGTATTTT; cdr3_aa: CASSSGYSTDTQYF
d_call: .; v_call: TRBV27; j_call: TRBJ1-2; clone_size: many; cdr3_nt: TGTGCCAGCAGTCTTACCGAACAGGGTAGGGGTGGCTACACCTTC; cdr3_aa: CASSLTEQGRGGYTF
d_call: .; v_call: TRBV28; j_call: TRBJ1-1; clone_size: many; cdr3_nt: TGTGCCAGCTTATCCTGGGGGAGCACTGAAGCTTTCTTT; cdr3_aa: CASLSWGSTEAFF
d_call: .; v_call: TRBV20-1; j_call: TRBJ1-3; clone_size: many; cdr3_nt: TGCAGTGCTAGGCACACAGGGATCTCTGGAAACACCATATATTTT; cdr3_aa: CSARHTGISGNTIYF
d_call: TRBD1; v_call: TRBV9; j_call: TRBJ1-2; clone_size: few; cdr3_nt: TGTGCCAGCAGCGTCGGACAGGGGGGACACTATGGCTACACCTTC; cdr3_aa: CASSVGQGGHYGYTF
d_call: .; v_call: TRBV9; j_call: TRBJ1-5; clone_size: many; cdr3_nt: TGTGCCAGCAGCGAGGGGAAGGGCAATCAGCCCCAGCATTTT; cdr3_aa: CASSEGKGNQPQHF
d_call: TRBD2; v_call: TRBV6-2/TRBV6-3; j_call: TRBJ2-7; clone_size: many; cdr3_nt: TGTGCCAGCAGACCCCTGGGAGGGCGCTACGAGCAGTACTTC; cdr3_aa: CASRPLGGRYEQYF